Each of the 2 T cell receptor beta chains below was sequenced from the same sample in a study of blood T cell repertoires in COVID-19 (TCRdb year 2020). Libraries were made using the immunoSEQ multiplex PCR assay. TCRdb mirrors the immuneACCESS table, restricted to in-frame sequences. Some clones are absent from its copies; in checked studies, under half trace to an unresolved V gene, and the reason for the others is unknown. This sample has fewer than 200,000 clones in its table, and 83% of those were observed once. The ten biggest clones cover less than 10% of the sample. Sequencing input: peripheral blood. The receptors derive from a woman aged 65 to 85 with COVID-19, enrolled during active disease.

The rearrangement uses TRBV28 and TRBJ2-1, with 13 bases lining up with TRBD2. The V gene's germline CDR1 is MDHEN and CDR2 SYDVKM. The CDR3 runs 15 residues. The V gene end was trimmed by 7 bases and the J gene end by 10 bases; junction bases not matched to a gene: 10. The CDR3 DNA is TGTGCCAGCACTCTACTAGCGGGAGGGCCAAAGGAGCAGTTCTTC. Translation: CASTLLAGGPKEQFF.

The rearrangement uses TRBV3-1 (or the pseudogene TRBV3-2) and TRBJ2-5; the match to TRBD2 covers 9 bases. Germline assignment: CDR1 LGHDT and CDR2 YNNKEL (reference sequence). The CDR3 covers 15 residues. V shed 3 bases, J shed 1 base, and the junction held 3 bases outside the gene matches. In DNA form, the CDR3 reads TGTGCCAGCAGCCAGCCGGGACTAGCCCAAGAGACCCAGTACTTC. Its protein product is CASSQPGLAQETQYF.